This T cell receptor beta chain came from a study of cytomegalovirus exposure and HLA in healthy donors. Overall study context: There were under 130 million unique TCR beta sequences, drawn from about 190 million T cells, in an earlier analysis.

On this clone itself: The antigen remains unidentified.

Primers included in the PCR were 60 Vbeta and 13 Jbeta primers. The protocol was immunoSEQ multiplex PCR, while the TCRdb copy is restricted to in-frame clones and leaves out a portion. The table includes under 150,000 clones, 70% to 90% detected once. Whole-study findings and limits: There were a few CMV-associated chains whose specificity for CMV antigens was confirmed in vitro. Several V segments, TRBV6-2 and TRBV6-3 among them, could not be told apart and were dropped. Several of the most significant clusters appeared linked to common viral pathogens, based on a later analysis.

Losses at the gene ends were 3 bases for V and 2 bases for J; bases not matched to a gene: 6. Germline CDR1 and CDR2: MNHNY and SVGAGI (reference sequence). The CDR3 has 15 residues. The chain has TRBV6-6 and TRBJ2-5; the match to TRBD1 covers 7 bases. The sequenced sample consisted of PBMCs. The TCR sequence derives from a woman in her 40s in good health and CMV-seropositive. The CDR3 nucleotides read TGTGCCAGCAGTTATCCGGGACAGTCACAAGAGACCCAGTACTTC. Its translation is CASSYPGQSQETQYF.